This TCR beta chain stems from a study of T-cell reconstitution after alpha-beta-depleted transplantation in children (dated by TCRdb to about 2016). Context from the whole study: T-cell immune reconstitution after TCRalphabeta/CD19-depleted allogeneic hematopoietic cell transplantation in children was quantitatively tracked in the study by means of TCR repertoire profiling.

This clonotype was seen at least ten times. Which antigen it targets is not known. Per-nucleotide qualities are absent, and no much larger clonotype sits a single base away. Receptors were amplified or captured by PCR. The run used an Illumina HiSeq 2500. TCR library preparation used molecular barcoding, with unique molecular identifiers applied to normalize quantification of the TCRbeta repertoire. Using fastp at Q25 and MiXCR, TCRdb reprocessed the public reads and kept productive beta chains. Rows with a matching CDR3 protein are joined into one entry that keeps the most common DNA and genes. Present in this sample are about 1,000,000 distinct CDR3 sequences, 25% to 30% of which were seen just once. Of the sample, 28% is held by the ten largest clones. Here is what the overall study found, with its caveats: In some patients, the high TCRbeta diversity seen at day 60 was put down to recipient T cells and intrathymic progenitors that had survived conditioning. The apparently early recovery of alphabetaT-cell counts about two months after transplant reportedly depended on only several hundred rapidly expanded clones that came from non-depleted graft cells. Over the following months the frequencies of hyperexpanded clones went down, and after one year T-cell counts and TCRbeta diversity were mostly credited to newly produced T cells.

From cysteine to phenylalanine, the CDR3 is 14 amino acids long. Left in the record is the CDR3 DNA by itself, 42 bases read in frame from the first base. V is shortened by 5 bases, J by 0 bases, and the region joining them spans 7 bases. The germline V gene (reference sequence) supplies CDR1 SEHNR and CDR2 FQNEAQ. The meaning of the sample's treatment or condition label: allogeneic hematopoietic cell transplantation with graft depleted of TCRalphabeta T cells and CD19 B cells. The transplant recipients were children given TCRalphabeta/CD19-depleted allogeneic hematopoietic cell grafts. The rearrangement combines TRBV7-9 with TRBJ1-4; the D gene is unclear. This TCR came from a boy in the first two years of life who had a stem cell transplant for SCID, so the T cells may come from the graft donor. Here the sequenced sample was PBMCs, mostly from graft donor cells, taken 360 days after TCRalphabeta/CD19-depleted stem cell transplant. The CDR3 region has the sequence CASSLQTTNEKLFF. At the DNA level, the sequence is TGTGCCAGCAGCCTACAGACAACTAATGAAAAACTGTTTTTT.